This T cell receptor (beta chain) was observed in a study of PD-1 blockade in mismatch repair-deficient tumors. Generated by immunoSEQ multiplex PCR, the TCRdb table keeps only in-frame clones and is missing some. Here the sample spans 100,000 to 150,000 clones, around 86% being singletons. For this clone: Its antigen remains unknown.

Findings of the study overall: After pembrolizumab, tumor-resident clones rose rapidly, then generally contracted before radiologic responses.

Germline V gene data show CDR1 as SGHVS and CDR2 as FNYEAQ. This CDR3 contains 13 residues. Deletions cut 6 bases from V and 7 bases from J, with 15 bases between. This clonotype was obtained from an adult with mismatch repair-deficient cancer. The chain joins TRBV7-6 to TRBJ1-2, with D possibly matching TRBD1 (5 bases). The source material was peripheral blood, sampled 44 weeks after starting pembrolizumab. CDR3 DNA: TGTGCCAGCAGTCGTATTCAGGGCTCTGGCTACACCTTC. Translating it yields CASSRIQGSGYTF.